This T cell receptor beta chain originates from a study of shared clonotypes between healthy human individuals. Study observations and caveats: Unshared clonotypes carried lower generation probabilities than those common to all four donors.

Germline V gene data show CDR1 as SGHTA and CDR2 as FQGNSA. Trimming took off 4 bases at V and 3 bases at J, with 9 bases between the two ends. The CDR3 has 14 residues. This clone has more than one count but fewer than ten. What it binds is not known. Measured with immunoSEQ multiplex PCR; TCRdb has only the in-frame clones, and not every one. Of roughly 1,100,000 clones listed, roughly 80% are singletons. The sequenced sample consisted of memory CD4+ T cells sorted from blood. Subset reported: CD45RA-negative fraction. This clonotype was sampled from a man aged 18 to 30 in good health. The chain uses TRBV7-2 and TRBJ2-2; weak D call: TRBD1 (6 bases). The CDR3 is CASSYRVDTGELFF. The CDR3 DNA follows: TGTGCCAGCAGCTACAGGGTTGACACCGGGGAGCTGTTTTTT. Supplemented by reference TRBV7-2 and TRBJ2-2, the full variable domain reads GAGVSQSPSNKVTEKGKDVELRCDPISGHTALYWYRQSLGQGLEFLIYFQGNSAPDKSGLPSDRFSAERTGGSVSTLTIQRTQQEDSAVYLCASSYRVDTGELFFGEGSRLTVL.